These 22 T cell receptor beta chains were sequenced from one sample in a study of CD8 T cells in Susac syndrome. Random hexamers were used to reverse transcribe an amount of about 0.45 to 1 ug RNA. TCRdb passed the immunoSEQ multiplex PCR reads through MiXCR, listing each CDR3 protein once. The data hold about 150,000 distinct CDR3 sequences, with 95% observed a single time. The sample consisted of CD4+ T cells from PBMCs. These receptor sequences come from a human donor with Susac syndrome.

J is TRBJ1-4 and V is TRBV20-1; maybe TRBD1 (6 bases). Deletions cut 0 bases from V and 8 bases from J, with 10 bases between. Germline CDR1 is DFQATT and CDR2 is SNEGSKA (reference sequence). There are 13 residues in the CDR3. In DNA, the CDR3 is TGCAGTGCTAGAGAGACAGGAGTAGAAAAACTGTTTTTT. Amino acid sequence: CSARETGVEKLFF.

The chain has TRBV12-3 or TRBV12-4 and TRBJ1-6; 10 bases map to TRBD1. This CDR3 comprises 15 residues. The J segment lost 9 bases and the V segment lost 3 bases, leaving 5 bases of the junction unmatched. CDR3 in DNA: TGTGCCAGCAGTTTGGAGGACAGGGGGAGTTCACCCCTCCACTTT. The encoded protein is CASSLEDRGSSPLHF.

The V call is TRBV20-1, the J call TRBJ2-3, with 8 positions matching TRBD1. V lost 5 bases and J lost 3; bases outside the gene matches: 16. The germline gives CDR1 DFQATT, CDR2 SNEGSKA (reference sequence). This CDR3 is 17 amino acids long. The CDR3 here is CSADQGAAGGRTDTQYF. CDR3 nucleotides: TGCAGTGCTGACCAAGGGGCGGCAGGGGGCCGAACAGATACGCAGTATTTT.

The chain has TRBV20-1 and TRBJ2-1; 11 nucleotides agree with TRBD1. The ends lost 0 bases at V and 6 bases at J; junction bases unmatched: 7. The CDR3 totals 16 residues. Germline V lookup: CDR1 DFQATT, CDR2 SNEGSKA (reference sequence). CDR3 DNA sequence: TGCAGTGCTAGAGATGCCGGGACAGGGGGGTCCAATGAGCAGTTCTTC. Translation gives CSARDAGTGGSNEQFF.

This chain connects TRBV7-9 to TRBJ1-1, with 7 bases fitting TRBD1. The length of the CDR3 is 14 residues. The germline V gene encodes CDR1 SEHNR and CDR2 FQNEAQ (reference sequence). Unmatched junction bases numbered 3, after V lost 2 bases and J lost 3 bases. For the CDR3, the DNA is TGTGCCAGCAGCTTATCGCAGGGGGACACTGAAGCTTTCTTT. Translated: CASSLSQGDTEAFF.

V and J are TRBV3-1 and TRBJ1-2; the D is unclear. Trimming took 0 bases from V and 7 from J, leaving 15 bases between them. The CDR3 spans 15 residues. The germline gives CDR1 LGHDT, CDR2 YNNKEL (reference sequence). DNA for the CDR3: TGTGCCAGCAGCCAAGATCTCCGTCCCGAGGGTGGCTACACCTTC. Translated: CASSQDLRPEGGYTF.

V gene TRBV29-1 combines with J gene TRBJ2-7, with no clear D. The CDR3 is 8 amino acids. V lost 3 bases to trimming and J lost 6 bases, with 0 bases between them. CDR1 SQVTM and CDR2 ANQGSEA come from the germline V gene. The CDR3 coding sequence is TGCAGCGTTGACGAGCAGTACTTC. This gives the protein CSVDEQYF.

The chain couples TRBV7-2 to TRBJ1-2; D not resolved. Looked up from germline, CDR1 is SGHTA and CDR2 is FQGNSA. Trimming stripped 1 base from V and 14 bases from J, with 17 bases between. The CDR3 length is 13 residues. The chain's CDR3 is CASSLVRSAQETF. CDR3 sequence (DNA): TGTGCCAGCAGCTTAGTTCGCAGTGCGCAGGAGACCTTC.

The CDR3 reads CSAGAGGQLDTQYF. The DNA for the CDR3 is TGCAGTGCCGGAGCGGGGGGGCAGTTAGATACGCAGTATTTT. V usage is TRBV20-1 and J usage is TRBJ2-3, with 10 bases aligning to TRBD2. Germline-derived CDR1 and CDR2 are DFQATT and SNEGSKA (reference sequence). V lost 6 bases and J lost 5; bases outside the gene matches: 8. This CDR3 is built from 14 residues.

CDR3 loop: CASSEPGGITETQYF. The CDR3 DNA reads as TGTGCCAGCAGTGAGCCCGGAGGGATTACGGAGACCCAGTACTTC. The rearrangement joins TRBV25-1 to TRBJ2-5; TRBD2 might be the D (6 bases). The V end lost 3 bases, the J end lost 5 bases, and 16 bases lay between the germline ends. Per germline, CDR1 MGHDK and CDR2 SYGVNS. This CDR3 has 15 residues.

The chain joins TRBV19 to TRBJ2-3; tentatively, D is TRBD1 or TRBD2 (5 bases each). Germline V gives CDR1 LNHDA, CDR2 SQIVND (reference sequence). The CDR3 covers 13 residues. Trimming removed 5 bases from V and 6 bases from J, with 12 bases in between. CDR3 coding DNA: TGTGCCAGTAGTCCGAAGGGGACGGATACGCAGTATTTT. Its translation: CASSPKGTDTQYF.

The J gene is TRBJ1-2, the V gene TRBV20-1, with TRBD1 matching 9 bases. The CDR3 is 13 amino acids. Germline CDR1 reads DFQATT; CDR2 reads SNEGSKA (reference sequence). The V segment lost 6 bases and the J segment 6 bases; nucleotides outside the gene matches: 8. CDR3 sequence: CSAGDRGGHGYTF. CDR3 sequence (DNA): TGCAGTGCGGGCGACAGGGGGGGCCATGGCTACACCTTC.

V and J are TRBV6-5 and TRBJ1-2; possible D gene TRBD1, 6 bases. This CDR3 has 12 amino acids. V shed 8 bases and J shed 5 bases, with 12 bases lying between them. The V gene's germline CDR1 is MNHEY and CDR2 SVGAGI. The CDR3 is CASYGRGYGYTF. The CDR3 coding sequence is TGTGCCAGCTACGGCAGGGGTTATGGCTACACCTTC.

This chain joins TRBV29-1 and TRBJ1-1; possible D gene TRBD1, 6 bases. Germline V gives CDR1 SQVTM, CDR2 ANQGSEA. This CDR3 has 13 amino acids. Trimming cost V 2 bases and J 1 base, with 8 bases left between them. Here the CDR3 DNA reads TGCAGCGTTGAACGGGGGCGGAACACTGAAGCTTTCTTT. Translated: CSVERGRNTEAFF.

This clonotype appeared a single time. This CDR3 reads CSVTGTADLNTEAFF. The DNA for the CDR3 is TGCAGCGTCACCGGGACAGCAGACCTAAACACTGAAGCTTTCTTT. The chain employs TRBV29-1 and TRBJ1-1, with 7 bases fitting TRBD1. This CDR3 has 15 amino acids. V lost 6 bases to trimming and J lost 2 bases; unmatched junction nucleotides: 12. Germline values: CDR1 SQVTM, CDR2 ANQGSEA.

This rearrangement joins TRBV7-9 to TRBJ1-1; no firm D call. This CDR3 spans 14 amino acids. The germline V and J ends were trimmed by 4 bases and 5 bases, with 14 bases remaining between them. Germline assignment: CDR1 SEHNR and CDR2 FQNEAQ (reference sequence). In DNA form, the CDR3 reads TGTGCCAGCAGCTCGATGGATAGTTGGACTGAAGCTTTCTTT. Protein product: CASSSMDSWTEAFF. The variable domain in full, with the rest retrieved from reference TRBV7-9 and TRBJ1-1, is DTGVSQNPRHKITKRGQNVTFRCDPISEHNRLYWYRQTLGQGPEFLTYFQNEAQLEKSRLLSDRFSAERPKGSFSTLEIQRTEQGDSAMYLCASSSMDSWTEAFFGQGTRLTVV.

The V and J genes are TRBV11-2 and TRBJ2-3, with TRBD2 matching over 8 bases. This CDR3 region has 13 residues. The germline gives CDR1 SGHAT, CDR2 FQNNGV. Losses at the gene ends were 5 bases for V and 4 bases for J; bases not matched to a gene: 2. The DNA for the CDR3 is TGTGCCAGCAGCACGGGGGGGCCAGATACGCAGTATTTT. It yields the protein CASSTGGPDTQYF.

The rearrangement uses TRBV20-1 and TRBJ1-6, with D uncertain. The CDR3 sequence is 14 residues long. V was clipped by 4 bases and J by 5 bases, with 12 bases between them. Germline CDR1 and CDR2: DFQATT and SNEGSKA (reference sequence). Written as DNA, the CDR3 is TGCAGTGCTACGGCCGGACGAAATAATTCACCCCTCCACTTT. Protein product: CSATAGRNNSPLHF.

The chain's CDR3 is CASSRDSLNYGYTF. DNA for the CDR3: TGTGCCAGCAGCCGGGACTCCTTAAACTATGGCTACACCTTC. V and J are TRBV7-2 and TRBJ1-2; perhaps TRBD1 as D (5 bases). The CDR3 contains 14 residues. Germline assignment: CDR1 SGHTA and CDR2 FQGNSA. Trimming took off 5 bases at V and 2 bases at J, with 12 bases between the two ends. The entire variable domain, with the rest obtained from reference TRBV7-2 and TRBJ1-2, is as follows: GAGVSQSPSNKVTEKGKDVELRCDPISGHTALYWYRQSLGQGLEFLIYFQGNSAPDKSGLPSDRFSAERTGGSVSTLTIQRTQQEDSAVYLCASSRDSLNYGYTFGSGTRLTVV.

V gene TRBV27 combines with J gene TRBJ2-2; D may be TRBD2 (5 bases). Trimming removed 3 bases at V and 6 bases at J, with 11 bases between. CDR1 MNHEY and CDR2 SMNVEV come from the germline V gene (reference sequence). This CDR3 spans 14 amino acids. The CDR3 coding sequence is TGTGCCAGCAGTTTCCTAGCTGGGGCCGGGGAGCTGTTTTTT. The encoded protein is CASSFLAGAGELFF.

The rearrangement links TRBV19 to TRBJ1-1; TRBD1 agrees at 9 bases. The length of the CDR3 is 14 residues. V gave up 7 bases and J gave up 4 bases; unmatched junction bases: 7. The germline gives CDR1 LNHDA, CDR2 SQIVND (reference sequence). CDR3 nucleotides: TGTGCCAGTATTGGGACAGGGCGAGGCACTGAAGCTTTCTTT. Translating it yields CASIGTGRGTEAFF.

CDR3 in DNA: TGCAGTGCTAGCAACAGGGGCTCGTCTGGAAACACCATATATTTT. Its translation: CSASNRGSSGNTIYF. This sequence joins TRBV20-1 and TRBJ1-3, with TRBD1 identical over 7 bases. CDR3 length: 15 residues. The germline V gene encodes CDR1 DFQATT and CDR2 SNEGSKA (reference sequence). The V gene end was trimmed by 3 bases and the J gene end by 1 base; junction bases not matched to a gene: 6.